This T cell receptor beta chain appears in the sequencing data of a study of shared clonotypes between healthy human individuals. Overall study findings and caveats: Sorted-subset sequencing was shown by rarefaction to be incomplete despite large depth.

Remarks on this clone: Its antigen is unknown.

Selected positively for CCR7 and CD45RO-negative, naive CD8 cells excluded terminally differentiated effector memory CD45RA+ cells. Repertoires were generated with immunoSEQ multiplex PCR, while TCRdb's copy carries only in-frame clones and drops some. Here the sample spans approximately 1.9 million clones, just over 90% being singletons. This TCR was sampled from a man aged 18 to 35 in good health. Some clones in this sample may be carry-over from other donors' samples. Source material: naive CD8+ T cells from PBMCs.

Here the CDR3 reads CAACAGGRNEQYF. The CDR3 nucleotides read TGTGCCGCTTGCGCGGGAGGTAGGAACGAGCAGTACTTC. V and J are TRBV6-1 and TRBJ2-7, with 8 bases matching TRBD2. Germline CDR1 and CDR2: MNHNS and SASEGT. The CDR3 covers 13 residues. With V trimmed by 11 bases and J by 5 bases, 11 bases remained unmatched.